The rows below give T cell receptor beta chains drawn from one sample of a study of cytotoxic CD8 clonotypes in ibrutinib-treated CLL. The data were produced by immunoSEQ multiplex PCR, yet TCRdb's version contains in-frame clones alone and is incomplete. The sample contains 110,000 to 150,000 clones, around 93% of which appear only once. The source was PBMCs, collected after 12 months of ibrutinib treatment. The source is a human donor with chronic lymphocytic leukemia. CDR3s include the opening cysteine and the closing phenylalanine or tryptophan. The order of the fields is clone size, J gene, D gene, V gene, CDR3 DNA, CDR3 protein. The D gene is left open where the match is weak. Some rows have no size entry. The others give once, few or many, or a class for an expanded clone.

size: .
J: TRBJ2-7
D: .
V: TRBV11-1
DNA: TGTGCCAGCAGCCTTTATGGAGGGGTGACTAGATCAAGCGAGCAGTACTTC
CDR3: CASSLYGGVTRSSEQYF

size: .
J: TRBJ2-6
D: .
V: TRBV6-4
DNA: TGTGCCAGCAAACAGGACTCTGGGGCCAACGTCCTGACTTTC
CDR3: CASKQDSGANVLTF

size: .
J: TRBJ2-4
D: TRBD2
V: TRBV13
DNA: TGTGCCAGCAGCCCGGGAGGAGCCAAAAACATTCAGTACTTC
CDR3: CASSPGGAKNIQYF

size: .
J: TRBJ2-6
D: .
V: TRBV27
DNA: TGTGCCAGCAGTCCAAATTTGCTCTCTGGGGCCAACGTCCTGACTTTC
CDR3: CASSPNLLSGANVLTF

size: .
J: TRBJ2-1
D: .
V: TRBV19
DNA: TGTGCCAGTAGTACCGCCTCCTACAATGAGCAGTTCTTC
CDR3: CASSTASYNEQFF

size: .
J: TRBJ2-3
D: TRBD1
V: TRBV27
DNA: TGTGCCAGCAGTCCCGGACAGGGGGCAATAGATACGCAGTATTTT
CDR3: CASSPGQGAIDTQYF

size: .
J: TRBJ1-5
D: .
V: TRBV7-2
DNA: TGTGCCAGCAGCCAGAGATGGAGGGATCAGCCCCAGCATTTT
CDR3: CASSQRWRDQPQHF

size: .
J: TRBJ1-2
D: .
V: TRBV27
DNA: TGTGCCAGCAGTCAAACCACGACAGGCCATCAGGGCTACACCTTC
CDR3: CASSQTTTGHQGYTF

size: .
J: TRBJ2-1
D: .
V: TRBV20-1
DNA: TGCAGTCCCGAGGATAACAATGAGCAGTTCTTC
CDR3: CSPEDNNEQFF

size: .
J: TRBJ1-5
D: .
V: TRBV29-1
DNA: TGCAGCGTTAGCGCTGGATTGGGCAATCAGCCCCAGCATTTT
CDR3: CSVSAGLGNQPQHF

size: .
J: TRBJ1-1
D: .
V: TRBV5-1
DNA: TGCGCCAGCAGCTTGGAGCTTAACACTGAAGCTTTCTTT
CDR3: CASSLELNTEAFF

size: .
J: TRBJ2-7
D: .
V: TRBV19
DNA: TGTGCCACTGGACAGTCCTATTACGAGCAGTACTTC
CDR3: CATGQSYYEQYF

size: .
J: TRBJ2-7
D: TRBD2
V: TRBV27
DNA: TGTGCCAGCAGTTATCTGCGGCTAGCGGGACCCTACGAGCAGTACTTC
CDR3: CASSYLRLAGPYEQYF

size: .
J: TRBJ2-7
D: TRBD1
V: TRBV7-2
DNA: TGTGCCAGCAGCTTAGGTAATTGGGGACAGGCCTACGAGCAGTACTTC
CDR3: CASSLGNWGQAYEQYF

size: .
J: TRBJ2-7
D: TRBD2
V: TRBV27
DNA: TGTGCCAGCAGTTTACTTCGGGGGGCCTACGAGCAGTACTTC
CDR3: CASSLLRGAYEQYF

size: .
J: TRBJ2-1
D: .
V: TRBV6-5
DNA: TGTGCCAGCAGTCTTACAGGGAGCTCCTACAATGAGCAGTTCTTC
CDR3: CASSLTGSSYNEQFF

size: .
J: TRBJ2-4
D: .
V: TRBV6-5
DNA: TGTGCCAGCAGTTACCTTCGGGAGGCCAAAAACATTCAGTACTTC
CDR3: CASSYLREAKNIQYF

size: .
J: TRBJ2-3
D: TRBD1
V: TRBV7-9
DNA: TGTGCCAGCAGCTGGGCAGGGGGCAGGGATACGCAGTATTTT
CDR3: CASSWAGGRDTQYF

size: .
J: TRBJ2-3
D: .
V: TRBV5-4
DNA: TGTGCCAGCAGCTTGGCGGTTAGCACAGATACGCAGTATTTT
CDR3: CASSLAVSTDTQYF

size: .
J: TRBJ2-7
D: .
V: TRBV28
DNA: TGTGCCAGCAGTTTACAGGGCATCTACGAGCAGTACTTC
CDR3: CASSLQGIYEQYF

size: .
J: TRBJ2-7
D: TRBD1
V: TRBV6-6
DNA: TGTGCCAGCAGGGGGACAGGGGAATACGAGCAGTACTTC
CDR3: CASRGTGEYEQYF

size: .
J: TRBJ1-3
D: .
V: TRBV28
DNA: TGTGCCAGCAGTCTCCGGGACCCTGGAAACACCATATATTTT
CDR3: CASSLRDPGNTIYF

size: .
J: TRBJ1-1
D: .
V: TRBV12-5
DNA: TGTGCTAGTGGTTCTCAGGGGTCCGCTGAAGCTTTCTTT
CDR3: CASGSQGSAEAFF

size: few
J: TRBJ2-1
D: TRBD2
V: TRBV14
DNA: TGTGCCAGCAGCCGACCGGGACTAGCTCGCAATGAGCAGTTCTTC
CDR3: CASSRPGLARNEQFF

size: .
J: TRBJ2-7
D: .
V: TRBV28
DNA: TGTGCCAGCAGTTTGGGACGGTTCTACGAGCAGTACTTC
CDR3: CASSLGRFYEQYF

size: .
J: TRBJ2-5
D: .
V: TRBV7-9
DNA: TGTGCCAGCAGCCCGGGGATGCAAGAGACCCAGTACTTC
CDR3: CASSPGMQETQYF

size: few
J: TRBJ1-5
D: .
V: TRBV19
DNA: TGTGCCGGGGGAACAGGGAATCAGCCCCAGCATTTT
CDR3: CAGGTGNQPQHF

size: .
J: TRBJ2-6
D: .
V: TRBV5-5
DNA: TGTGCCAGCAGCTTGGTCCAGGGTCAGGCTGGGGCCAACGTCCTGACTTTC
CDR3: CASSLVQGQAGANVLTF

size: .
J: TRBJ2-7
D: TRBD1
V: TRBV6-5
DNA: TGTGCCAGCAGTTACATGAGACAGGGCCCCTACGAGCAGTACTTC
CDR3: CASSYMRQGPYEQYF

size: .
J: TRBJ2-2
D: .
V: TRBV27
DNA: TGTGCCAGCGGAAAAGCTACCGGGGAGCTGTTTTTT
CDR3: CASGKATGELFF

size: .
J: TRBJ2-2
D: TRBD2
V: TRBV18
DNA: TGTGCCAGCTCAAGACTAGCGGGTAACACCGGGGAGCTGTTTTTT
CDR3: CASSRLAGNTGELFF

size: .
J: TRBJ2-1
D: .
V: TRBV29-1
DNA: TGCAGCGTGACTAGTGTGAGTTTGGGCAATGAGCAGTTCTTC
CDR3: CSVTSVSLGNEQFF

size: .
J: TRBJ2-6
D: .
V: TRBV7-2
DNA: TGTGCCAGCAGCTGGTTATATGGGGCCAACGTCCTGACTTTC
CDR3: CASSWLYGANVLTF

size: .
J: TRBJ2-1
D: .
V: TRBV5-4
DNA: TGTGCCAGCTCAAACATAAGCCCGTCAGGGACCTGGGATGAGCAGTTCTTC
CDR3: CASSNISPSGTWDEQFF

size: .
J: TRBJ1-4
D: TRBD1
V: TRBV4-3
DNA: TGCGCCAGCAGCCAAGGGACAGGGGAGCGTGAAAAACTGTTTTTT
CDR3: CASSQGTGEREKLFF

size: .
J: TRBJ2-1
D: TRBD1
V: TRBV6-5
DNA: TGTGCCAGCTCTTGGACAGGGTTTGGGAATGAGCAGTTCTTC
CDR3: CASSWTGFGNEQFF

size: .
J: TRBJ1-2
D: .
V: TRBV7-9
DNA: TGTGCCAGCAGCTTAGCAACAGAAGGCTACACCTTC
CDR3: CASSLATEGYTF

size: .
J: TRBJ1-1
D: .
V: TRBV18
DNA: TGTGCCAGCTCACCCCGGGAACTACTAATGAACACTGAAGCTTTCTTT
CDR3: CASSPRELLMNTEAFF

size: .
J: TRBJ1-1
D: .
V: TRBV7-8
DNA: TGTGCCAGCAGCACTAGCCCAGCTTTGGCTTTCTTT
CDR3: CASSTSPALAFF

size: few
J: TRBJ1-2
D: .
V: TRBV5-1
DNA: TGCGCCAGCAGCTTGGGGGGAGACAGTTCGAGCGGCTACACCTTC
CDR3: CASSLGGDSSSGYTF

size: .
J: TRBJ1-2
D: .
V: TRBV2
DNA: TGTGCCAGCAGTGGGGACAATAACTATGGCTACACCTTC
CDR3: CASSGDNNYGYTF